This TCR beta chain is drawn from a study of blood T cell repertoires in COVID-19. Study-level information: Two negative PCRs, clearance, or symptom resolution characterized the recovered Cohort 3 donors.

Authors' methods: Reference gene primer amplification yielded estimated nucleated cell counts. The data were produced by immunoSEQ multiplex PCR, yet TCRdb's version contains in-frame clones alone and is incomplete. That table supplies the V and J calls and clone size; D and trimming were determined from the DNA. The sample consists of about 190,000 clones, approximately 90% of them appearing once. The TCR was taken from a woman between 40 and 55 years old in a cohort exposed to, infected with or recovered from COVID-19 (not recorded which). Sequencing was performed on PBMCs or T cells enriched from blood (not recorded which).

The CDR3 DNA reads as TGTGCCAGTAGTAAAGAGCGAGAACTCTCCTACGAGCAGTACTTC. This sequence encodes CASSKERELSYEQYF. The rearrangement links TRBV19 to TRBJ2-7; unclear D gene. The V gene's germline CDR1 is LNHDA and CDR2 SQIVND (reference sequence). The CDR3 spans 15 residues. V was shortened by 4 bases and J by 0 bases, with 13 bases between the two germline ends. Together with reference TRBV19 and TRBJ2-7, the CDR3 gives the full variable domain: DGGITQSPKYLFRKEGQNVTLSCEQNLNHDAMYWYRQDPGQGLRLIYYSQIVNDFQKGDIAEGYSVSREKKESFPLTVTSAQKNPTAFYLCASSKERELSYEQYFGPGTRLTVT.